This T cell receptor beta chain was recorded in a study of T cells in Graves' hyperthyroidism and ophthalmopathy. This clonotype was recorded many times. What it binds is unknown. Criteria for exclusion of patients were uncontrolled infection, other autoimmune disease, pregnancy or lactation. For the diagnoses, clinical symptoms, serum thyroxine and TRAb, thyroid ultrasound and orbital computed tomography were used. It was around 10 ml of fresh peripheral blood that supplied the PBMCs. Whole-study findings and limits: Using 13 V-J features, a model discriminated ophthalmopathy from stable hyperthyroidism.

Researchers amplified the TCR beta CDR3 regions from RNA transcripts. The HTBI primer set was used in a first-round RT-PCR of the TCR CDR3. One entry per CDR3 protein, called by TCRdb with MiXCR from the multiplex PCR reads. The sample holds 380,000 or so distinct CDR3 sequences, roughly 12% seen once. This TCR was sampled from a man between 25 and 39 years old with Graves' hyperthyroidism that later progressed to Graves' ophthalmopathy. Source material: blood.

CDR3 DNA: TGTGCCAGCAGCTCCCGACAGGGAGGGGATGGCTACACCTTC. Its translation: CASSSRQGGDGYTF. The gene calls are TRBV3-1 and TRBJ1-2; 7 bases fit TRBD1. Germline CDR1 reads LGHDT; CDR2 reads YNNKEL (reference sequence). Trimming at V came to 5 bases and at J to 6 bases, leaving 9 bases not matched to a gene. There are 14 residues in the CDR3.